This T cell receptor beta chain is drawn from a study of cytomegalovirus exposure and HLA in healthy donors. This PCR relied on a set of 60 Vbeta primers and 13 Jbeta primers. TCRdb's copy holds only in-frame clones and misses some; the assay was immunoSEQ multiplex PCR. The data show around 100,000 clones, 65% to 85% seen once. CDR1 and CDR2 (germline): MNHEY, SVGAGI. V lost 3 bases, J lost 6 bases, and 9 bases stayed unmatched. The CDR3 contains 15 residues. The chain links TRBV6-5 to TRBJ2-3; 7 nucleotides align to TRBD1. This receptor was identified in a woman aged 55-70 years in good health and CMV-seropositive. Sequenced: PBMCs. CDR3 residues: CASSYGVGGFDTQYF. The CDR3 coding sequence is TGTGCCAGCAGTTATGGCGTAGGGGGCTTCGATACGCAGTATTTT.